Each of the 29 T cell receptor beta chains below was sequenced from the same sample in a study of CD8+CD57+ T cells in acquired aplastic anemia. Genomic DNA provided the template from which TCR beta VDJ and CDR3 profiles were obtained. TCRdb reprocessed the reads with MiXCR, giving one entry per CDR3 protein. The sample lists 260,000 or so distinct CDR3 sequences, approximately 86% occurring once. The sequenced patients had an expansion of CD8+CD57+ cells seen by flow cytometry. Sequenced sample: sorted CD4+, CD8+, or CD8+CD57+ T cells (not recorded which) from PBMCs. The receptors here all came from a human donor with aplastic anemia.

Comment on this clonotype: At one of its ends the junction is not consistent with the germline gene, which may arise from a read error. The chain carries TRBV7-9 and TRBJ2-3; D possibly matches TRBD1 or TRBD2 (6 bases each). From germline, CDR1 is SEHNR and CDR2 FQNEAQ (reference sequence). The length of the CDR3 is 17 residues. The CDR3 DNA follows: TGCGCCAGCAGCCGCGATCTAGCGTGGACAGACACAGATACGCAGTATTTT. This gives the protein CASSRDLAWTDTDTQYF. Combining the CDR3 with reference TRBV7-9 and TRBJ2-3 gives the whole variable domain DTGVSQNPRHKITKRGQNVTFRCDPISEHNRLYWYRQTLGQGPEFLTYFQNEAQLEKSRLLSDRFSAERPKGSFSTLEIQRTEQGDSAMYLCASSRDLAWTDTDTQYFGPGTRLTVL.

This clonotype was recorded only once. This chain uses TRBV7-2 with TRBJ2-7; D remains unclear. Germline CDR1 SGHTA, CDR2 FQGNSA. V lost 4 bases and J 4 bases, leaving 26 bases between the germline ends. CDR3 size: 18 residues. CDR3 DNA sequence: TGTGCCAGCAGCTACCCGTACACTGAAGCTTTCTTTTCATACGAGCAGTACGTC. Its protein is CASSYPYTEAFFSYEQYV.

The chain combines TRBV5-6 with TRBJ2-3; TRBD2 matches 9 bases. CDR3 size: 17 residues. In germline, CDR1 is SGHDT, CDR2 YYEEEE. The V segment lost 0 bases and the J segment 3 bases; nucleotides outside the gene matches: 8. For the CDR3, the DNA is TGTGCCAGCAGCTTGGATAGGGTAGCGGGAGAGACAGATACGCAGTATTTT. Its protein is CASSLDRVAGETDTQYF.

V gene TRBV29-1 combines with J gene TRBJ2-7; D ambiguous. Trimming stripped 6 bases from V and 2 bases from J, with 11 bases between. Germline V gene sequence: CDR1 SQVTM, CDR2 ANQGSEA. This CDR3 region has 12 residues. The CDR3 region is CSVLEAPYEQYF. The CDR3 DNA sequence: TGCAGCGTCCTCGAGGCACCCTACGAGCAGTACTTC.

Comment on this clonotype: No conserved phenylalanine or tryptophan is present at the end of the CDR3, so a read error is the likely explanation. The chain combines TRBV7-2 with TRBJ2-4, with D perhaps matching TRBD1 or TRBD2 (5 bases each). The CDR3 runs to 12 residues. The germline CDR1 and CDR2 sequences are SGHTA and FQGNSA. V was trimmed by 8 bases and J by 12 bases, leaving 17 bases between them. The CDR3 region is CASGGAGADQYV. Written as DNA, the CDR3 is TGTGCCAGCGGAGGAGCTGGGGCCGATCAGTACGTC.

The chain links TRBV15 to TRBJ2-7; tentatively, D is TRBD1 (5 bases). V was pared by 4 bases and J by 1 base, with 5 bases between. Looked up from germline, CDR1 is LNHNV and CDR2 is YYDKDF (reference sequence). This CDR3 contains 12 residues. The CDR3 region is CATSTGSYEQYF. Written as DNA, the CDR3 is TGTGCCACCAGCACAGGGTCCTACGAGCAGTACTTC.

Notes on this clonotype: The final CDR3 position lacks the conserved phenylalanine or tryptophan, pointing to a likely read error. It is unclear where the CDR3 begins or ends on the DNA, so no DNA is shown, and the CDR3 is as TCRdb lists it. The chain uses TRBV7-9 and TRBJ1-2. Germline V lookup: CDR1 SEHNR, CDR2 FQNEAQ (reference sequence). The CDR3 numbers 13 amino acids, ends counted. The CDR3 loop is CASSFHPGGTDIS.

Details on this clonotype: A junction boundary mismatches the germline segment, possibly from a read error. V is TRBV7-2 and J is TRBJ2-3, with D hard to call. From germline, CDR1 is SGHTA and CDR2 FQGNSA. The CDR3 contains 13 residues. In DNA, the CDR3 is TGTGCCAGCGCGGACGAGGCCACAGATACTCAGTATTTT. The encoded protein is CASADEATDTQYF.

This clonotype was seen a few times. This chain links TRBV29-1 with TRBJ1-3; no definite D call. Germline V gene sequence: CDR1 SQVTM, CDR2 ANQGSEA. The CDR3 sequence is 11 residues long. Trimming shortened V by 7 bases and J by 4 bases, and 8 bases separated the two germline ends. The CDR3 DNA is TGCAGCGCCTTGGACGGAAACACCATATATTTT. Its protein is CSALDGNTIYF. Drawing the rest from reference TRBV29-1 and TRBJ1-3, the complete variable domain is SAVISQKPSRDICQRGTSLTIQCQVDSQVTMMFWYRQQPGQSLTLIATANQGSEATYESGFVIDKFPISRPNLTFSTLTVSNMSPEDSSIYLCSALDGNTIYFGEGSWLTVV.

Worth noting for this clonotype: As the CDR3 is not closed by the conserved phenylalanine or tryptophan, this likely results from a read error. The DNA is left out, because the CDR3 cannot be placed on it with certainty; the CDR3 is given as TCRdb lists it. V and J are TRBV9 and TRBJ2-3; the table names TRBD2, a call not compared with the DNA. Germline CDR1 and CDR2: SGDLS and YYNGEE. The CDR3 extends over 12 residues, inclusive of both ends. Here the CDR3 reads CASSAGTSGIDT.

This clonotype is a singleton in its sample. V and J are TRBV11-1 and TRBJ2-4, with D unclear. V was clipped by 3 bases and J by 11 bases, with 11 bases between them. There are 12 residues in the CDR3. Germline loops: CDR1 SGHAT, CDR2 FQDESV (reference sequence). The CDR3 nucleotides read TGTGCCAGCAGCTTTCAAAGAAGCGTTCAGTACTTC. Its protein product is CASSFQRSVQYF. Full variable domain (missing parts from reference TRBV11-1 and TRBJ2-4): EAEVAQSPRYKITEKSQAVAFWCDPISGHATLYWYRQILGQGPELLVQFQDESVVDDSQLPKDRFSAERLKGVDSTLKIQPAELGDSAMYLCASSFQRSVQYFGAGTRLSVL.

The J gene is TRBJ2-7, the V gene TRBV5-1, with TRBD2 as a possible D gene (6 bases). This CDR3 region has 18 residues. The germline CDR1 and CDR2 sequences are SGHRS and YFSETQ. Between the trimmed V and J ends, which lost 4 bases and 1 base, there was a span of 24 bases. In DNA form, the CDR3 reads TGCGCCAGCAGCATAAATCCGGACGGGAGAGCCCTTTCCTACGAGCAGTACGTC. Amino acid sequence: CASSINPDGRALSYEQYV.

The J gene is TRBJ1-6, the V gene TRBV7-2; D possibly corresponds to TRBD1 (5 bases). V lost 5 bases and J 10 bases, leaving 15 bases between the germline ends. Germline assignment: CDR1 SGHTA and CDR2 FQGNSA. This CDR3 has 14 amino acids. The CDR3 protein is CASSPEKGISPLHF. The CDR3 DNA follows: TGTGCCAGCAGCCCTGAAAAGGGGATATCACCCCTCCACTTT.

On this clonotype itself: The conserved phenylalanine or tryptophan normally closing the CDR3 is absent here, so this likely arose from a read error. No DNA is shown, since the ends of the CDR3 on it are uncertain; the CDR3 is the one TCRdb lists. CDR3: CASSVGHNSSHDL. The chain has TRBV9 and TRBJ2-3. The CDR3 is 13 residues long, ends included. CDR1 is SGDLS, CDR2 YYNGEE, per germline.

V gene TRBV11-3 combines with J gene TRBJ2-5, with D perhaps TRBD1 (6 bases). Trimming took 1 base from V and 10 from J, leaving 10 bases between them. Germline V gene data show CDR1 as SGHNT and CDR2 as YENEEA. The CDR3 is made up of 12 amino acids. The CDR3 DNA reads as TGTGCCAGCAGCTTAGCTATGACAGGCCAGTACTTC. It translates to CASSLAMTGQYF.

On this clonotype: An end of the junction does not agree with germline; a read error may underlie this. The V and J genes are TRBV9 and TRBJ2-5; D uncertain. This CDR3 has 14 residues. Germline values: CDR1 SGDLS, CDR2 YYNGEE. CDR3 bases: TGTGCCTGCAGCGTAGGGTCAGACCAGCAGTCTTTTTACTTC. It yields the protein CACSVGSDQQSFYF.

This clonotype is categorized as medium-sized (0.01 to 0.1%). This chain uses TRBV24-1 with TRBJ1-5; TRBD1 might be the D (6 bases). Trimming stripped 4 bases from V and 4 bases from J, with 13 bases between. From germline, CDR1 is KGHDR and CDR2 SFDVKD. The CDR3 spans 15 residues. The CDR3 DNA reads as TGTGCCACCAGTGACCCGGGACACCTTAATCAGCCCCAGCATTTT. Its protein product is CATSDPGHLNQPQHF.

For this clonotype: It is unclear where the CDR3 begins or ends on the DNA, so no DNA is shown, and the CDR3 is as TCRdb lists it. V usage is TRBV7-2 and J usage is TRBJ2-1; the table's TRBD2 call for D was not verified on the DNA. Germline lookup yields CDR1 SGHTA and CDR2 FQGNSA. The CDR3 spans 16 amino acids, including both terminal residues. CDR3 sequence reads: CASSSGTREQYVGQFF.

The gene calls are TRBV20-1 and TRBJ2-2; no definite D call. Per germline, CDR1 DFQATT and CDR2 SNEGSKA (reference sequence). The CDR3 has 13 residues. V was shortened by 4 bases and J by 2 bases, with 8 bases between the two germline ends. The CDR3 nucleotides read TGCAGTGCTATGGACCTTAACACCGGGGAGCTGTTTTTT. As protein: CSAMDLNTGELFF.

This chain connects TRBV5-4 to TRBJ1-6; the D gene is possibly TRBD1 (6 bases). Trimming removed 0 bases from V and 9 bases from J, with 10 bases in between. Germline V gene data show CDR1 as SGHNT and CDR2 as YYREEE (reference sequence). The CDR3 loop spans 14 amino acids. The CDR3 here is CASSLAGVGSPLHF. For the CDR3, the DNA is TGTGCCAGCAGCTTGGCAGGGGTCGGTTCACCCCTCCACTTT.

This clonotype was counted a single time. This likely comes from a read error, as the CDR3 has no conserved phenylalanine or tryptophan at its end. V and J are TRBV9 and TRBJ2-3; no definite D call. With the DNA end fitting TRBJ1-5 better, the J assignment may be wrong. Germline values: CDR1 SGDLS, CDR2 YYNGEE. The CDR3 is made up of 13 amino acids. The CDR3 bases are TGTGCCAGCGGCGACGGGCGGAGAAATAGGCAGCATTAC. Encoded protein: CASGDGRRNRQHY.

Details on this clonotype: The junction shows a germline mismatch at one end, possibly a read error. The chain joins TRBV2 to TRBJ2-1, with TRBD2 as a possible D gene (5 bases). The CDR3 is made up of 13 amino acids. Germline CDR1 is SNHLY and CDR2 is FYNNEI. CDR3 in DNA: TGTGCCAGCGGGCACGGACGAGCGGAAACGCAGTCCTTC. It codes for CASGHGRAETQSF.

V is TRBV9 and J is TRBJ1-1, with D possibly being TRBD1 (5 bases). V lost 0 bases and J 3 bases, leaving 6 bases between the germline ends. Germline-derived CDR1 and CDR2 are SGDLS and YYNGEE. CDR3 length: 13 residues. CDR3 region: CASSVGDDTEAFF. The CDR3 coding sequence is TGTGCCAGCAGCGTAGGGGACGACACTGAAGCTTTCTTT.

This sequence joins TRBV15 and TRBJ2-7, with 8 bases aligning to TRBD1. CDR1 and CDR2 from the germline V gene are LNHNV and YYDKDF (reference sequence). The CDR3 contains 16 residues. The CDR3: CASRRPGQANLAAQYV. CDR3 DNA sequence: TGTGCCAGCAGGAGACCGGGACAGGCGAACCTGGCCGCGCAGTACGTT.

A word on this clonotype: This is likely a read error, given that the CDR3 carries no conserved phenylalanine or tryptophan at its end. Because the CDR3's place on the DNA is in doubt, the DNA is left out and the CDR3 is given as listed by TCRdb. V is TRBV2 and J is TRBJ1-5; the table gives TRBD1 as D, unverified against the DNA. Germline V gene sequence: CDR1 SNHLY, CDR2 FYNNEI. Counting both end residues, the CDR3 totals 15 amino acids. CDR3 loop: CASGDGGTDTQSFHP.

About this clonotype: A junction boundary mismatches the germline segment, possibly from a read error. The genes are TRBV7-4 and TRBJ1-2; D might be TRBD1 (6 bases). CDR1 SGHVT and CDR2 SQSDAQ come from the germline V gene. The CDR3 consists of 13 residues. CDR3 DNA sequence: TGTGCCAGCAGCCCGGGGGCCGGGTATGGATACACCTTC. Its protein is CASSPGAGYGYTF.

The chain carries TRBV11-2 and TRBJ1-2; unclear D gene. The V end lost 5 bases, the J end lost 4 bases, and 14 bases lay between the germline ends. This CDR3 is 14 amino acids long. Germline V gene lookup returns CDR1 SGHAT and CDR2 FQNNGV. CDR3 in amino acids: CASSVAAGPYGYTF. The CDR3 DNA follows: TGTGCCAGCAGCGTAGCGGCTGGTCCCTATGGCTACACCTTC. The entire variable domain, with the rest obtained from reference TRBV11-2 and TRBJ1-2, is as follows: EAGVAQSPRYKIIEKRQSVAFWCNPISGHATLYWYQQILGQGPKLLIQFQNNGVVDDSQLPKDRFSAERLKGVDSTLKIQPAKLEDSAVYLCASSVAAGPYGYTFGSGTRLTVV.

The chain employs TRBV10-2 and TRBJ2-3; D is undetermined. The length of the CDR3 is 18 residues. Germline V gene sequence: CDR1 WSHSY, CDR2 SAAADI. V dropped 0 bases and J dropped 0 bases, with 16 bases sitting between them. In DNA form, the CDR3 reads TGCGCCAGCAGTGAGTCGATATATGCCATCCCTAGCACAGATACGCAGTATTTT. Its protein product is CASSESIYAIPSTDTQYF.

V and J are TRBV7-9 and TRBJ2-3; D remains unclear. V was clipped by 3 bases and J by 7 bases, with 14 bases between them. CDR1 and CDR2 from the germline V gene are SEHNR and FQNEAQ (reference sequence). CDR3 size: 14 residues. CDR3 residues: CASSFTEAPNTQYF. CDR3 bases: TGTGCCAGCAGCTTTACTGAAGCTCCCAATACGCAGTATTTT.